Listed here are 5 T cell receptor beta chains from one sample, sequenced in a study of Ad26.COV2.S vaccination and SARS-CoV-2 variants. Noted treatment: around 19 received Ad26.COV2.S at low or high dose, single or two shots; roughly five received placebo; per-sample allocation not given. Day 63 following the first vaccine or placebo injection was when the samples were taken. TCRdb's table, derived via immunoSEQ multiplex PCR, lists solely in-frame clones and lacks some. The repertoire holds about 410,000 clones, with around 89% as singletons. The starting material was peripheral blood, obtained in a trial of Ad26.COV2.S vaccine versus placebo. These TCRs come from a person aged 18-65 years who received the Ad26.COV2.S COVID-19 vaccine or a placebo.

The chain combines TRBV5-6 with TRBJ1-4; the D is unclear. The CDR3 covers 16 residues. The V and J ends lost 4 bases and 3 bases respectively, with 16 bases between them. In germline, CDR1 is SGHDT, CDR2 YYEEEE. The CDR3, as DNA: TGTGCCAGCAGCCGGGCCGCGGGCAGATCTAATGAAAAACTGTTTTTT. Encoded protein: CASSRAAGRSNEKLFF.

This rearrangement joins TRBV6-5 to TRBJ2-7, with TRBD2 as a possible D gene (6 bases). The germline gives CDR1 MNHEY, CDR2 SVGAGI. CDR3 length: 15 amino acids. Trimming took off 5 bases at V and 2 bases at J, with 16 bases between the two ends. The CDR3 reads CASSRSGGPTYEQYF. CDR3 nucleotide sequence: TGTGCCAGCAGTAGGTCAGGAGGGCCGACCTACGAGCAGTACTTC.

The V gene is TRBV5-1, the J gene TRBJ2-7; 10 bases map to TRBD2. The CDR3 is 15 amino acids. Germline V CDR1 and CDR2: SGHRS, YFSETQ. Germline trimming cut 3 bases from V and 9 bases from J; bases unmatched to any gene: 12. CDR3 in amino acids: CASSSTSGAPGGQYF. The CDR3 region has the DNA TGCGCCAGCAGCTCAACTAGCGGGGCACCCGGAGGGCAGTACTTC.

The chain links TRBV5-6 to TRBJ1-2, with 7 bases aligning to TRBD1. J was trimmed by 1 base and V by 2 bases; bases with no gene match: 5. Germline V gene lookup returns CDR1 SGHDT and CDR2 YYEEEE. CDR3 length equals 15 residues. The CDR3 sequence: CASSLPGQSNYGYTF. The CDR3 DNA reads as TGTGCCAGCAGCTTACCGGGACAGAGTAACTATGGCTACACCTTC. Complete variable domain (other parts from reference TRBV5-6 and TRBJ1-2): DAGVTQSPTHLIKTRGQQVTLRCSPKSGHDTVSWYQQALGQGPQFIFQYYEEEERQRGNFPDRFSGHQFPNYSSELNVNALLLGDSALYLCASSLPGQSNYGYTFGSGTRLTVV.

With regard to this clone: Other DNA variants within this sample encode the same CDR3. The chain recombines TRBV7-3 with TRBJ2-1; no definite D call. The CDR3 spans 13 residues. Trimming left V 0 bases short and J 5 bases short, with 5 bases between. Germline V lookup: CDR1 SGHTA, CDR2 FQGTGA. The CDR3 region has the DNA TGTGCCAGCAGCTTAACTTCAGACAATGAGCAGTTCTTC. Its translation: CASSLTSDNEQFF.